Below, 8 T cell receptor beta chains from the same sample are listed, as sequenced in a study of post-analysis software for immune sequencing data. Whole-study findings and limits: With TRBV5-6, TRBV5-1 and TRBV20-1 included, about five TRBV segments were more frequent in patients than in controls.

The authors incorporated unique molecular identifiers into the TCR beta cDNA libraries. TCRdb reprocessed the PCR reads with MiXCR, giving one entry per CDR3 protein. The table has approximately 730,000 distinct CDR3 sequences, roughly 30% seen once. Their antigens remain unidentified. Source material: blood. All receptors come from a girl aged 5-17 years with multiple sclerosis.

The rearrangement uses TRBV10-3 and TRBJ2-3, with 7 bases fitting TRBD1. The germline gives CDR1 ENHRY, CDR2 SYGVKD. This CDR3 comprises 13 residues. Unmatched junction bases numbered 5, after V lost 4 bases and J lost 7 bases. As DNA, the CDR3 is TGTGCCATCAGTGCAACAGGGGCAAATACGCAGTATTTT. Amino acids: CAISATGANTQYF.

The CDR3 is CASSYVAGGPLRRGTQYF. The CDR3 DNA is TGTGCCAGCAGTTACGTGGCGGGAGGGCCCCTGAGGCGAGGGACCCAGTACTTC. This chain links TRBV6-5 with TRBJ2-7; 9 bases are a match to TRBD2. The closer fit of TRBJ2-5 to the DNA end suggests the J call may be wrong. Germline V gives CDR1 MNHEY, CDR2 SVGAGI. The CDR3 contains 18 residues.

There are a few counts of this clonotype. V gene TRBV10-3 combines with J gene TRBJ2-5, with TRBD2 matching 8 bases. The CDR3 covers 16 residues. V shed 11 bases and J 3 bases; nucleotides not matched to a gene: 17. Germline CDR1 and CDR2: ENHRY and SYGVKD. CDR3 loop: CAAGASGLVLEETQYF. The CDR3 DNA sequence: TGTGCCGCCGGAGCTAGCGGGTTGGTATTGGAAGAGACCCAGTACTTC.

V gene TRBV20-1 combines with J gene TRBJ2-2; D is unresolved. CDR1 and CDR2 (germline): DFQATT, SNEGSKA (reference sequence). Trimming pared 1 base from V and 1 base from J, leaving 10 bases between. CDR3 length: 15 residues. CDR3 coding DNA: TGCAGTGCTAGAGGCGTCTACAAGAACACCGGGGAGCTGTTTTTT. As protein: CSARGVYKNTGELFF.

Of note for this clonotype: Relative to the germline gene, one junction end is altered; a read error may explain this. The CDR3 here is CANSFTTSAAYEQYF. The DNA for the CDR3 is TGTGCCAACAGCTTTACCACTAGCGCGGCCTACGAGCAGTACTTC. V is TRBV7-2 and J is TRBJ2-4; 7 nucleotides match TRBD2. Judging by the DNA end, TRBJ2-7 fits better; the J call may be wrong. This CDR3 contains 15 residues. The germline V gene has CDR1 SGHTA and CDR2 FQGNSA.

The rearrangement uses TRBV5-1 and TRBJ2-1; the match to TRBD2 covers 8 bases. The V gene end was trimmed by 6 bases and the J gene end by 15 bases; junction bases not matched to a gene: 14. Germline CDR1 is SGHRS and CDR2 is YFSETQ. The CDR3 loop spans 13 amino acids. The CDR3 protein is CASKSREGGAPFF. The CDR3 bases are TGCGCCAGCAAATCCCGGGAGGGGGGGGCCCCGTTCTTC.

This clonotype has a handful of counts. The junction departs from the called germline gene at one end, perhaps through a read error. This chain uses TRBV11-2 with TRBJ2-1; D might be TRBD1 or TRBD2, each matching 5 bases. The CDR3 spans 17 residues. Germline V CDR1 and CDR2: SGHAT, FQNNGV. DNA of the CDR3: TGTGCCAGCAACTTAATAGTAGGTCAGGGAGATTACAATGAGCAGTTCTTC. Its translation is CASNLIVGQGDYNEQFF.

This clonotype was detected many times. The CDR3 DNA reads as TGCGCCAGCAGCCAAGTTCTTTTCTCGGCGGGAGGATCATCTGAGCAGTTCTTC. This sequence encodes CASSQVLFSAGGSSEQFF. The gene calls are TRBV4-3 and TRBJ2-1; 8 nucleotides line up with TRBD2. The length of the CDR3 is 18 residues. CDR1 is LGHNA, CDR2 YSLEER, per germline. Losses at the gene ends were 1 base for V and 9 bases for J; bases not matched to a gene: 17.